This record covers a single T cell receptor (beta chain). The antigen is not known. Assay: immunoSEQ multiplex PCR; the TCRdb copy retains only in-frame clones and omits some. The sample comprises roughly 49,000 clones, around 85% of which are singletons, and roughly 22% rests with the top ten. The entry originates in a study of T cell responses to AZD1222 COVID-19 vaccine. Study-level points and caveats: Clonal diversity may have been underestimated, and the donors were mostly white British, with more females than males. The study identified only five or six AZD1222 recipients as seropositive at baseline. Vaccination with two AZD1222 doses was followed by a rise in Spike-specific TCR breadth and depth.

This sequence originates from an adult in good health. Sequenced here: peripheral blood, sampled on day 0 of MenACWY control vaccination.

Here the CDR3 reads CASSRRGVPDRSTQYF. The CDR3 region has the DNA TGTGCCAGCAGCAGACGAGGGGTACCCGACAGGTCTACGCAGTATTTT. The chain links TRBV3-1 (or the pseudogene TRBV3-2) to TRBJ2-3, with D maybe TRBD1 (6 bases). From germline, CDR1 is LGHDT and CDR2 YNNKEL (reference sequence). Deletions cut 5 bases from V and 8 bases from J, with 23 bases between. This CDR3 region has 16 residues.